A single sample is the source of the 19 T cell receptor beta chains below, sequenced in a study of blood T cell repertoires in COVID-19. Generated by immunoSEQ multiplex PCR, the TCRdb table keeps only in-frame clones and is missing some. In the table there are about 220,000 clones, approximately 90% of which are singletons. Sequencing was done on a sample of PBMCs or T cells enriched from blood (not recorded which). The source is a woman aged 30 to 39 who had recovered from COVID-19.

The V call is TRBV27, the J call TRBJ1-1, with D hard to call. V dropped 4 bases and J dropped 5 bases, with 2 bases sitting between them. The CDR3 contains 10 residues. The germline V gene encodes CDR1 MNHEY and CDR2 SMNVEV (reference sequence). The CDR3 DNA sequence: TGTGCCAGCAGTTCAACTGAAGCTTTCTTT. This sequence encodes CASSSTEAFF.

The genes are TRBV3-1 (or the pseudogene TRBV3-2) and TRBJ2-4, with 8 bases that match TRBD1. Losses at the gene ends were 0 bases for V and 6 bases for J; bases not matched to a gene: 19. The CDR3 has 20 amino acids. Germline CDR1 LGHDT, CDR2 YNNKEL (reference sequence). CDR3 amino acids: CASSQDQISIGRGLLNIQYF. As DNA, the CDR3 is TGTGCCAGCAGCCAAGATCAAATCAGTATCGGCAGGGGGCTCTTAAACATTCAGTACTTC.

The rearrangement joins TRBV7-9 to TRBJ1-2, with D possibly being TRBD1 (6 bases). The V end lost 7 bases, the J end lost 1 base, and 19 bases lay between the germline ends. CDR3 length equals 16 residues. Germline CDR1 is SEHNR and CDR2 is FQNEAQ (reference sequence). The CDR3 coding sequence is TGTGCCAGCACCCCTGAAGGGGGGGGTCTTAACTATGGCTACACCTTC. Its protein product is CASTPEGGGLNYGYTF.

This clone was counted between two and nine times. The rearrangement uses TRBV29-1 and TRBJ1-5; 11 bases map to TRBD1. CDR3 length: 14 residues. Looked up from germline, CDR1 is SQVTM and CDR2 is ANQGSEA. V gave up 7 bases and J gave up 3 bases; unmatched junction bases: 5. The CDR3 is CSARTGGVNQPQHF. The CDR3 DNA follows: TGCAGCGCTAGGACAGGGGGCGTCAATCAGCCCCAGCATTTT.

CDR3 region: CASSPRLGQASGNTIYF. DNA of the CDR3: TGTGCCAGCTCACCACGCTTAGGACAGGCGAGCGGAAACACCATATATTTT. The V gene is TRBV18, the J gene TRBJ1-3; 7 bases align to TRBD1. The CDR3 is 17 amino acids. From germline, CDR1 is KGHSH and CDR2 LQKENI. Losses at the gene ends were 1 base for V and 4 bases for J; bases not matched to a gene: 10. The entire variable domain, with the rest obtained from reference TRBV18 and TRBJ1-3, is as follows: NAGVMQNPRHLVRRRGQEARLRCSPMKGHSHVYWYRQLPEEGLKFMVYLQKENIIDESGMPKERFSAEFPKEGPSILRIQQVVRGDSAAYFCASSPRLGQASGNTIYFGEGSWLTVV.

The gene calls are TRBV4-1 and TRBJ1-2; D is perhaps TRBD1 (6 bases). This CDR3 has 16 amino acids. The germline V gene encodes CDR1 MGHRA and CDR2 YSYEKL. V shed 3 bases and J shed 2 bases, with 16 bases lying between them. The CDR3, as DNA: TGCGCCAGCAGCCAGCAACCAAAGGACAGAAACTATGGCTACACCTTC. Amino acids: CASSQQPKDRNYGYTF.

This chain joins TRBV7-9 and TRBJ2-2; 7 positions agree with TRBD2. Germline V gene sequence: CDR1 SEHNR, CDR2 FQNEAQ (reference sequence). The V segment lost 5 bases and the J segment 3 bases; nucleotides outside the gene matches: 15. The CDR3 runs to 18 residues. CDR3 DNA sequence: TGTGCCAGCAGCCCCATTGGGTTGTCTAGCGGCGACACCGGGGAGCTGTTTTTT. Protein product: CASSPIGLSSGDTGELFF.

Here the CDR3 DNA reads TGTGCCAGCAGCTTTTTACAGGGGAACGGGGAGCTGTTTTTT. Translating it yields CASSFLQGNGELFF. The chain uses TRBV7-9 and TRBJ2-2, with TRBD1 matching 7 bases. V trimming: 3 bases; J trimming: 7 bases; junction bases outside the gene matches: 5. CDR1 and CDR2 (germline): SEHNR, FQNEAQ (reference sequence). This CDR3 comprises 14 residues.

The chain combines TRBV6-5 with TRBJ1-1, with a possible D match to TRBD1 (5 bases). Per the germline V gene, CDR1 is MNHEY and CDR2 is SVGAGI. V was trimmed by 2 bases and J by 1 base, leaving 11 bases between them. The CDR3 extends over 15 amino acids. CDR3 DNA: TGTGCCAGCAGTTACGGGAAGGGGAAGAACACTGAAGCTTTCTTT. Amino acids: CASSYGKGKNTEAFF.

The gene calls are TRBV4-3 and TRBJ1-2, with a tentative D call TRBD1 (5 bases). The CDR3 has 16 amino acids. Germline-derived CDR1 and CDR2 are LGHNA and YSLEER. V lost 1 base to trimming and J lost 2 bases, with 14 bases between them. CDR3 DNA: TGCGCCAGCAGCCAAGCAAACAAGGGGCTGAACTATGGCTACACCTTC. Translation gives CASSQANKGLNYGYTF.

The V gene is TRBV5-6, the J gene TRBJ1-3; possibly TRBD1 for D (6 bases). Trimming took off 2 bases at V and 4 bases at J, with 13 bases between the two ends. The CDR3 is made up of 15 amino acids. Germline V gene sequence: CDR1 SGHDT, CDR2 YYEEEE. CDR3 region: CASSLQGLGGNTIYF. DNA for the CDR3: TGTGCCAGCAGCTTACAGGGCTTGGGAGGAAACACCATATATTTT.

This clone was counted once. The rearrangement links TRBV4-1 to TRBJ1-3, with TRBD1 identical over 9 bases. Looked up from germline, CDR1 is MGHRA and CDR2 is YSYEKL. J was trimmed by 2 bases and V by 3 bases; bases with no gene match: 2. This CDR3 spans 15 amino acids. DNA for the CDR3: TGCGCCAGCAGCCACGGGACAGGGACTGGAAACACCATATATTTT. It encodes CASSHGTGTGNTIYF.

CDR3 loop: CASSYSSGQTNSPLHF. CDR3 DNA sequence: TGTGCCAGCAGTTACTCGTCCGGACAGACGAATTCACCCCTCCACTTT. The rearrangement uses TRBV6-5 and TRBJ1-6; possibly TRBD1 for D (6 bases). The CDR3 has 16 amino acids. CDR1 is MNHEY and CDR2 is SVGAGI in the germline V gene. Trimming shortened V by 0 bases and J by 7 bases, and 13 bases separated the two germline ends.

The genes are TRBV19 and TRBJ1-5, with D possibly being TRBD1 (5 bases). The CDR3 has 17 amino acids. Germline V gene data show CDR1 as LNHDA and CDR2 as SQIVND (reference sequence). Between the trimmed V and J ends, which lost 0 bases and 1 base, there was a span of 13 bases. Here the CDR3 reads CASSIEPGSKSNQPQHF. The CDR3 DNA is TGTGCCAGTAGTATAGAGCCAGGGTCTAAGAGCAATCAGCCCCAGCATTTT.

This clone was counted once. The CDR3 is CASSLRSSASYEQYF. In DNA, the CDR3 is TGTGCCAGCAGTCTTCGTTCTAGCGCTTCTTACGAGCAGTACTTC. V is TRBV2 and J is TRBJ2-7; the D gene is possibly TRBD2 (6 bases). The CDR3 extends over 15 amino acids. The V end was cut by 5 bases, the J end by 4 bases, with 18 bases between. CDR1 is SNHLY and CDR2 is FYNNEI in the germline V gene. Together with reference TRBV2 and TRBJ2-7, the CDR3 gives the full variable domain: EPEVTQTPSHQVTQMGQEVILRCVPISNHLYFYWYRQILGQKVEFLVSFYNNEISEKSEIFDDQFSVERPDGSNFTLKIRSTKLEDSAMYFCASSLRSSASYEQYFGPGTRLTVT.

The chain carries TRBV10-3 and TRBJ2-3; 8 bases fit TRBD2. V dropped 8 bases and J dropped 5; count of bases not matched to a gene: 12. The germline V gene has CDR1 ENHRY and CDR2 SYGVKD. The CDR3 consists of 15 residues. DNA of the CDR3: TGTGCCATCGCACCCCGGGGGGGCCTGGGAGATACGCAGTATTTT. Its translation: CAIAPRGGLGDTQYF.

The genes are TRBV4-1 and TRBJ1-5, with D possibly TRBD1 on 5 matching bases. This CDR3 contains 15 residues. Between the trimmed V and J ends, which lost 4 bases and 2 bases, there was a span of 12 bases. Germline V gene lookup returns CDR1 MGHRA and CDR2 YSYEKL. The CDR3 coding sequence is TGCGCCAGCAGCCGTACGGGGGTAGGCAATCAGCCCCAGCATTTT. It specifies CASSRTGVGNQPQHF.

The rearrangement joins TRBV4-3 to TRBJ1-2; tentatively, D is TRBD1 (6 bases). Trimming took 0 bases from V and 7 from J, leaving 15 bases between them. The CDR3 extends over 15 amino acids. Germline lookup yields CDR1 LGHNA and CDR2 YSLEER. CDR3: CASSQDFRGDRGYTF. CDR3 coding DNA: TGCGCCAGCAGCCAAGATTTCAGGGGAGATCGTGGCTACACCTTC.

The rearrangement links TRBV4-1 to TRBJ1-1; no clear D. The CDR3 extends over 16 amino acids. The V and J ends lost 1 base and 0 bases respectively, with 12 bases between them. Germline V gene data show CDR1 as MGHRA and CDR2 as YSYEKL. The CDR3 DNA is TGCGCCAGCAGCCAAGGGGTCGGCGGAGTGAACACTGAAGCTTTCTTT. Its translation: CASSQGVGGVNTEAFF.